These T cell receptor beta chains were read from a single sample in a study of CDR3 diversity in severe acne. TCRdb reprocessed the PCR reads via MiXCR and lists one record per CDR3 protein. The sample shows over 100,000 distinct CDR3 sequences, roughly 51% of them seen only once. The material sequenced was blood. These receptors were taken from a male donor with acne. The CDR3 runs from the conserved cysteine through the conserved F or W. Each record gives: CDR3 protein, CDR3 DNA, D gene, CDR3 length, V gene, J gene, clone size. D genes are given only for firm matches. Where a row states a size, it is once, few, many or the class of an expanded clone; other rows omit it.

CDR3 protein: CASNKEQLSTDTQYF
CDR3 DNA: TGTGCCAGCAACAAGGAGCAGCTAAGCACAGATACGCAGTATTTT
D gene: -
CDR3 length: 15
V gene: TRBV2
J gene: TRBJ2-3
clone size: many

CDR3 protein: CSARDGLHIEKLFF
CDR3 DNA: TGCAGTGCTAGAGACGGGCTACACATTGAAAAACTGTTTTTT
D gene: -
CDR3 length: 14
V gene: TRBV20-1
J gene: TRBJ1-4
clone size: many

CDR3 protein: CASRRLVYYNEQFF
CDR3 DNA: TGCGCCAGCAGGAGACTAGTCTACTACAATGAGCAGTTCTTC
D gene: -
CDR3 length: 14
V gene: TRBV5-1
J gene: TRBJ2-1
clone size: many

CDR3 protein: CASSLMQGNTEAFF
CDR3 DNA: TGTGCCAGCAGTTTAATGCAGGGTAACACTGAAGCTTTCTTT
D gene: -
CDR3 length: 14
V gene: TRBV28
J gene: TRBJ1-1
clone size: many

CDR3 protein: CSAGRQTSGRAEQYF
CDR3 DNA: TGCAGTGCTGGACGTCAGACTAGCGGGAGGGCCGAGCAGTACTTC
D gene: TRBD2
CDR3 length: 15
V gene: TRBV20-1
J gene: TRBJ2-7
clone size: -

CDR3 protein: CASSDLHGGANSPLHF
CDR3 DNA: TGTGCCAGCAGTGACCTCCACGGAGGGGCTAATTCACCCCTCCACTTT
D gene: -
CDR3 length: 16
V gene: TRBV2
J gene: TRBJ1-6
clone size: many

CDR3 protein: CASSLVTGGNSPLHF
CDR3 DNA: TGTGCCAGCAGCTTAGTGACAGGGGGTAATTCACCCCTCCACTTT
D gene: TRBD1
CDR3 length: 15
V gene: TRBV7-9
J gene: TRBJ1-6
clone size: -

CDR3 protein: CASSPRWGGEGEAFF
CDR3 DNA: TGTGCCAGCAGCCCCAGATGGGGGGGGGAAGGTGAAGCTTTCTTT
D gene: -
CDR3 length: 15
V gene: TRBV9
J gene: TRBJ1-1
clone size: -

CDR3 protein: CASSFSIWAGAYEQYF
CDR3 DNA: TGTGCCAGCAGCTTTTCGATATGGGCAGGGGCCTACGAGCAGTACTTC
D gene: -
CDR3 length: 16
V gene: TRBV7-9
J gene: TRBJ2-7
clone size: -

CDR3 protein: CASSLFGQGHSPLHF
CDR3 DNA: TGTGCCAGCAGCTTATTTGGACAGGGTCATTCACCCCTCCACTTT
D gene: TRBD1
CDR3 length: 15
V gene: TRBV7-3
J gene: TRBJ1-6
clone size: -

CDR3 protein: CASSQTTGQAEAFF
CDR3 DNA: TGCGCCAGCAGCCAAACGACAGGGCAAGCTGAAGCTTTCTTT
D gene: TRBD1
CDR3 length: 14
V gene: TRBV4-1
J gene: TRBJ1-1
clone size: many

CDR3 protein: CASSSRAPNTEAFF
CDR3 DNA: TGTGCCAGCAGTAGCAGGGCCCCGAACACTGAAGCTTTCTTT
D gene: -
CDR3 length: 14
V gene: TRBV13
J gene: TRBJ1-1
clone size: -

CDR3 protein: CVSSLDIYGGSEQFF
CDR3 DNA: TGCGTCAGCAGCCTCGATATCTACGGGGGCTCTGAGCAGTTCTTC
D gene: -
CDR3 length: 15
V gene: TRBV7-3
J gene: TRBJ2-1
clone size: -

CDR3 protein: CASSVDGGGTCNEHFF
CDR3 DNA: TGTGCCAGCAGCGTAGATGGGGGGGGTACTTGCAATGAGCACTTCTTC
D gene: TRBD2
CDR3 length: 16
V gene: TRBV9
J gene: TRBJ2-1
clone size: -

CDR3 protein: CSARGEMENTIYF
CDR3 DNA: TGCAGTGCTAGGGGGGAAATGGAAAACACCATATATTTT
D gene: -
CDR3 length: 13
V gene: TRBV20-1
J gene: TRBJ1-3
clone size: -

CDR3 protein: CAISLGPEQYF
CDR3 DNA: TGTGCCATCAGTCTGGGTCCGGAGCAGTACTTC
D gene: -
CDR3 length: 11
V gene: TRBV10-3
J gene: TRBJ2-5
clone size: -

CDR3 protein: CSVTLQGVWETQYF
CDR3 DNA: TGCAGCGTTACCTTACAGGGTGTCTGGGAGACCCAGTACTTC
D gene: -
CDR3 length: 14
V gene: TRBV29-1
J gene: TRBJ2-5
clone size: many

CDR3 protein: CASNDAITDTQYF
CDR3 DNA: TGCGCCAGCAACGACGCTATCACAGATACGCAGTATTTT
D gene: -
CDR3 length: 13
V gene: TRBV5-1
J gene: TRBJ2-3
clone size: medium-sized

CDR3 protein: CASSLEGGGTDTQYF
CDR3 DNA: TGTGCCAGCAGCTTGGAAGGCGGGGGCACAGATACGCAGTATTTT
D gene: -
CDR3 length: 15
V gene: TRBV5-4
J gene: TRBJ2-3
clone size: -

CDR3 protein: CASSPGTSGGDTQYF
CDR3 DNA: TGTGCCAGCAGCCCCGGGACTAGCGGGGGAGATACGCAGTATTTT
D gene: TRBD2
CDR3 length: 15
V gene: TRBV7-9
J gene: TRBJ2-3
clone size: -

CDR3 protein: CASSEEGEDTQYF
CDR3 DNA: TGTGCCAGCAGTGAAGAGGGGGAAGATACGCAGTATTTT
D gene: -
CDR3 length: 13
V gene: TRBV6-4
J gene: TRBJ2-3
clone size: many

CDR3 protein: CASSWGLSNTEAFF
CDR3 DNA: TGTGCCAGCAGCTGGGGACTGTCGAACACTGAAGCTTTCTTT
D gene: -
CDR3 length: 14
V gene: TRBV6-1
J gene: TRBJ1-1
clone size: -

CDR3 protein: CAIKPGSTGELFF
CDR3 DNA: TGTGCCATCAAGCCTGGTAGCACCGGGGAGCTGTTTTTT
D gene: -
CDR3 length: 13
V gene: TRBV10-3
J gene: TRBJ2-2
clone size: -

CDR3 protein: CASSTTGGQTYSNQPQHF
CDR3 DNA: TGTGCCAGCAGTACAACAGGGGGACAAACTTATAGCAATCAGCCCCAGCATTTT
D gene: TRBD1
CDR3 length: 18
V gene: TRBV6-5
J gene: TRBJ1-5
clone size: once

CDR3 protein: CASSPTGDTPYEQYF
CDR3 DNA: TGTGCCAGCAGTCCGACAGGGGACACCCCCTACGAGCAGTACTTC
D gene: TRBD1
CDR3 length: 15
V gene: TRBV6-5
J gene: TRBJ2-7
clone size: many

CDR3 protein: CASSLDGAANYGYTF
CDR3 DNA: TGTGCCAGCAGCCTAGACGGGGCCGCTAACTATGGCTACACCTTC
D gene: -
CDR3 length: 15
V gene: TRBV7-9
J gene: TRBJ1-2
clone size: few

CDR3 protein: CASSGTSLSYEQYF
CDR3 DNA: TGTGCCAGCTCAGGGACTTCCCTCTCCTACGAGCAGTACTTC
D gene: -
CDR3 length: 14
V gene: TRBV25-1
J gene: TRBJ2-7
clone size: -

CDR3 protein: CAIRQGHEQYF
CDR3 DNA: TGTGCCATCAGACAGGGACACGAGCAGTACTTC
D gene: -
CDR3 length: 11
V gene: TRBV10-3
J gene: TRBJ2-7
clone size: -

CDR3 protein: CASSGSVNEKLFF
CDR3 DNA: TGTGCCAGCTCAGGCAGCGTTAATGAAAAACTGTTTTTT
D gene: -
CDR3 length: 13
V gene: TRBV7-8
J gene: TRBJ1-4
clone size: few

CDR3 protein: CSAHPIDEQFF
CDR3 DNA: TGCAGTGCCCACCCGATCGATGAGCAGTTCTTC
D gene: -
CDR3 length: 11
V gene: TRBV20-1
J gene: TRBJ2-1
clone size: -

CDR3 protein: CASSVGSSSYEQYF
CDR3 DNA: TGTGCCAGCAGTGTTGGCAGTAGCTCCTACGAGCAGTACTTC
D gene: -
CDR3 length: 14
V gene: TRBV6-1
J gene: TRBJ2-7
clone size: many

CDR3 protein: CASSLEGRDSQTVGTDTQYF
CDR3 DNA: TGTGCCAGCAGCTTAGAAGGCCGGGACTCCCAAACGGTAGGCACAGATACGCAGTATTTT
D gene: -
CDR3 length: 20
V gene: TRBV7-9
J gene: TRBJ2-3
clone size: -

CDR3 protein: CAISQQPRAYNEQFF
CDR3 DNA: TGTGCCATCAGTCAACAACCAAGGGCTTACAATGAGCAGTTCTTC
D gene: -
CDR3 length: 15
V gene: TRBV10-3
J gene: TRBJ2-1
clone size: -

CDR3 protein: CSASRAGTGGYGSNQPQHF
CDR3 DNA: TGCAGTGCTAGTCGGGCCGGGACAGGGGGCTACGGGAGCAATCAGCCCCAGCATTTT
D gene: TRBD1
CDR3 length: 19
V gene: TRBV20-1
J gene: TRBJ1-5
clone size: -

CDR3 protein: CACSTRDRGNTEAFF
CDR3 DNA: TGTGCCTGCAGCACGAGGGACAGAGGGAACACCGAAGCTTTCTTT
D gene: TRBD1
CDR3 length: 15
V gene: TRBV7-9
J gene: TRBJ1-1
clone size: -

CDR3 protein: CASSIAGSNQPQHF
CDR3 DNA: TGTGCCAGTAGTATTGCAGGTAGCAATCAGCCCCAGCATTTT
D gene: -
CDR3 length: 14
V gene: TRBV19
J gene: TRBJ1-5
clone size: many

CDR3 protein: CASSLVGAINGEQFF
CDR3 DNA: TGTGCCAGCAGCTTAGTAGGCGCGATTAACGGTGAGCAGTTCTTC
D gene: -
CDR3 length: 15
V gene: TRBV11-2
J gene: TRBJ2-1
clone size: many

CDR3 protein: CASSSGYRGEGGYTF
CDR3 DNA: TGTGCCAGCAGCTCCGGTTACCGAGGGGAAGGGGGCTACACCTTC
D gene: -
CDR3 length: 15
V gene: TRBV7-3
J gene: TRBJ1-2
clone size: -

CDR3 protein: CASSAGQGETETQYF
CDR3 DNA: TGTGCCAGCAGCGCGGGACAGGGTGAAACGGAGACCCAGTACTTC
D gene: TRBD1
CDR3 length: 15
V gene: TRBV5-1
J gene: TRBJ2-5
clone size: few

CDR3 protein: CASSLGVRLATTDTQYF
CDR3 DNA: TGCGCCAGCAGCTTGGGGGTCCGACTAGCGACCACAGATACGCAGTATTTT
D gene: TRBD2
CDR3 length: 17
V gene: TRBV5-1
J gene: TRBJ2-3
clone size: many

CDR3 protein: CSVPAGGANYGYTF
CDR3 DNA: TGCAGCGTTCCTGCAGGGGGTGCTAACTATGGCTACACCTTC
D gene: TRBD1
CDR3 length: 14
V gene: TRBV29-1
J gene: TRBJ1-2
clone size: -

CDR3 protein: CASSLGSGVVEQYF
CDR3 DNA: TGTGCCAGCAGCTTGGGGTCGGGAGTCGTCGAGCAGTACTTC
D gene: -
CDR3 length: 14
V gene: TRBV5-4
J gene: TRBJ2-7
clone size: many

CDR3 protein: CASSGTSGRGEQFF
CDR3 DNA: TGTGCCAGCAGTGGGACTAGCGGGAGAGGTGAGCAGTTCTTC
D gene: TRBD2
CDR3 length: 14
V gene: TRBV2
J gene: TRBJ2-1
clone size: -

CDR3 protein: CASSWGGSQLFYGYTF
CDR3 DNA: TGTGCCAGCAGCTGGGGCGGGTCCCAACTCTTCTATGGCTACACCTTC
D gene: -
CDR3 length: 16
V gene: TRBV5-6
J gene: TRBJ1-2
clone size: few

CDR3 protein: CASSPPGRNTDTQYF
CDR3 DNA: TGTGCCAGCTCACCCCCGGGACGGAACACAGATACGCAGTATTTT
D gene: -
CDR3 length: 15
V gene: TRBV18
J gene: TRBJ2-3
clone size: -

CDR3 protein: CASSSLAGGPNEQYF
CDR3 DNA: TGTGCCAGTAGTAGTCTAGCGGGAGGGCCGAACGAGCAGTACTTC
D gene: TRBD2
CDR3 length: 15
V gene: TRBV19
J gene: TRBJ2-7
clone size: few

CDR3 protein: CSARTSGPTWDEQFF
CDR3 DNA: TGCAGTGCTAGAACTAGCGGTCCCACCTGGGATGAGCAGTTCTTC
D gene: TRBD2
CDR3 length: 15
V gene: TRBV20-1
J gene: TRBJ2-1
clone size: -

CDR3 protein: CASRLEQGENSPLHF
CDR3 DNA: TGTGCCAGCAGGCTTGAACAGGGGGAGAATTCACCCCTCCACTTT
D gene: TRBD1
CDR3 length: 15
V gene: TRBV2
J gene: TRBJ1-6
clone size: many

CDR3 protein: CASSLGGDGYTF
CDR3 DNA: TGTGCCAGCAGCTTAGGCGGAGATGGCTACACCTTC
D gene: -
CDR3 length: 12
V gene: TRBV7-9
J gene: TRBJ1-2
clone size: -

CDR3 protein: CASSETNYEQYF
CDR3 DNA: TGTGCCAGCAGTGAAACCAACTACGAGCAGTACTTC
D gene: -
CDR3 length: 12
V gene: TRBV7-8
J gene: TRBJ2-7
clone size: -

CDR3 protein: CASSEQGPYTEAFF
CDR3 DNA: TGTGCCAGCAGTGAGCAGGGGCCCTACACTGAAGCTTTCTTT
D gene: -
CDR3 length: 14
V gene: TRBV12-3/TRBV12-4
J gene: TRBJ1-1
clone size: -

CDR3 protein: CATSDRTNYGYTF
CDR3 DNA: TGTGCCACCAGTGACAGAACTAACTATGGCTACACCTTC
D gene: -
CDR3 length: 13
V gene: TRBV24-1
J gene: TRBJ1-2
clone size: -

CDR3 protein: CATSRDMGVNQPQHF
CDR3 DNA: TGTGCCACCAGCAGAGATATGGGAGTAAATCAGCCCCAGCATTTT
D gene: -
CDR3 length: 15
V gene: TRBV15
J gene: TRBJ1-5
clone size: -

CDR3 protein: CSANPSGTYNSPLHF
CDR3 DNA: TGCAGTGCTAACCCATCCGGGACGTATAATTCACCCCTCCACTTT
D gene: -
CDR3 length: 15
V gene: TRBV20-1
J gene: TRBJ1-6
clone size: many